Below, 3 T cell receptor beta chains from the same sample are listed, as sequenced in a study of cytomegalovirus exposure and HLA in healthy donors. It was with 60 Vbeta and 13 Jbeta primers that the PCR ran. The protocol was immunoSEQ multiplex PCR, while the TCRdb copy is restricted to in-frame clones and leaves out a portion. The data contain about 130,000 clones, approximately 78% of them singletons. The sequenced sample consisted of PBMCs. The receptor source for this set is a female donor in good health and CMV-seronegative.

V is TRBV7-3 and J is TRBJ1-1; the D gene is possibly TRBD1 (5 bases). Per the germline V gene, CDR1 is SGHTA and CDR2 is FQGTGA. Trimming took 1 base from V and 5 from J, leaving 11 bases between them. The CDR3 covers 14 residues. The DNA of the CDR3 is TGTGCCAGCAGCTTAAACCTCCAGGGTACTGAAGCTTTCTTT. It yields the protein CASSLNLQGTEAFF.

This sequence joins TRBV7-2 and TRBJ2-7, with TRBD2 identical over 8 bases. The germline gives CDR1 SGHTA, CDR2 FQGNSA. The V gene end was trimmed by 4 bases and the J gene end by 3 bases; junction bases not matched to a gene: 8. The CDR3 runs 15 residues. In DNA, the CDR3 is TGTGCCAGCAGCTCGCAGGGCGGGAGGTACTACGAGCAGTACTTC. Encoded protein: CASSSQGGRYYEQYF.

The gene calls are TRBV7-3 and TRBJ2-3, with a weak D call TRBD2 (6 bases). The CDR3 has 13 residues. Germline V gene data show CDR1 as SGHTA and CDR2 as FQGTGA. V shed 2 bases and J shed 5 bases, with 8 bases lying between them. The CDR3 here is CASSLGREDTQYF. The CDR3 DNA follows: TGTGCCAGCAGCTTAGGGCGGGAAGATACGCAGTATTTT.